These T cell receptor beta chains were read from a single sample in a study of T cells after yellow fever vaccination. TCRdb fed the 5' RACE reads into MiXCR, producing one record per CDR3 protein. The sample shows some 110,000 distinct CDR3 sequences, 8.4% of them seen only once. The specimen was CD8+ T cells sorted from PBMCs, collected 45 days after the yellow fever booster vaccination. These receptors originate from a young man who received the YFV17D yellow fever vaccine. Each CDR3 is given with its conserved first and last residue. D genes are given only for firm matches. Part of the rows lack a size; the others show once, few, many or a class for expanded clones.

v_gene	j_gene	abundance	d_gene	CDR3nt	CDR3aa
TRBV4-3	TRBJ2-1	many	TRBD2	TGCGCCAGCAGCCATGTTCTAGCGGGAGGGAGCTCCTACAATGAGCAGTTCTTC	CASSHVLAGGSSYNEQFF
TRBV12-3/TRBV12-4	TRBJ2-5	many	-	TGTGCCAGCAGTTCGATTGGCATAGACCAAGAGACCCAGTACTTC	CASSSIGIDQETQYF
TRBV15	TRBJ1-5	few	TRBD1	TGTGCCACCACCTTGGGACAGGGACATAATCAGCCCCAGCATTTT	CATTLGQGHNQPQHF
TRBV7-8	TRBJ2-7	many	-	TGTGCCAGCAGCTTTTCGGGGTCGGGGGCAAGCGAGCAGTACTTC	CASSFSGSGASEQYF
TRBV6-1	TRBJ2-1	many	-	TGTGCCAGCGCATCCAGCGGGCTCTCCTACAATGAGCAGTTCTTC	CASASSGLSYNEQFF
TRBV7-2	TRBJ2-1	many	TRBD1	TGTGCCAGCAGCGCAAATTGGGACAGGGGACTGTGGGCGCGGTTCTTC	CASSANWDRGLWARFF
TRBV15	TRBJ2-1	many	TRBD2	TGTGCCACCAGGACCTATAGCGGGAGGGCCCCTGATGAGCAGTTCTTC	CATRTYSGRAPDEQFF
TRBV7-9	TRBJ2-1	few	-	TGTGCCAGCAGCCCCGGACTGATGGTGCAGTTCTTC	CASSPGLMVQFF
TRBV20-1	TRBJ2-5	-	TRBD2	TGCAGTGCTAGAGCGAAGAGCCTAGCGGGCGGATTACTGCAAGAGACCCAGTACTTC	CSARAKSLAGGLLQETQYF
TRBV24-1	TRBJ2-1	many	TRBD2	TGTGCCACCAGTGATTTGCAACAAGCGGGGGCTCGCAATGAGCAGTTCTTC	CATSDLQQAGARNEQFF
TRBV7-9	TRBJ2-5	many	-	TGTGCCAGCAGCTTAGTGTTCAGCGAAGAAGAGACCCAGTACTTC	CASSLVFSEEETQYF
TRBV5-1	TRBJ2-7	-	TRBD1	TGCGCCAGCAGCTCCCAGGGGGCCCACGAGCAGTACTTC	CASSSQGAHEQYF
TRBV20-1	TRBJ2-7	many	TRBD1	TGCAGTGCCACTACAGGGGGTCCCGCTCTCGCCTACGAGCAGTACTTC	CSATTGGPALAYEQYF
TRBV12-3/TRBV12-4	TRBJ2-7	many	-	TGTGCCAGCAGTTTGGAAGAGGGTTGGGCCTACGAGCAGTACTTC	CASSLEEGWAYEQYF
TRBV4-3	TRBJ1-2	many	-	TGCGCCAGCAGCCAAGTTGGGGCCCGTTGGGACGGCTACACCTTC	CASSQVGARWDGYTF
TRBV11-2	TRBJ2-1	many	TRBD2	TGTGCCAGCAGCTACGAGACTAGCGTGTACAATGAGCAGTTCTTC	CASSYETSVYNEQFF
TRBV20-1	TRBJ2-7	many	TRBD1	TGCAGTGCTAGAGATTGGGACAGGGACTCCTACGAGCAGTACTTC	CSARDWDRDSYEQYF
TRBV5-1	TRBJ1-1	-	-	TGCGCCAGCAGCCGAGGTGAGGGCACTGAAGCTTTCTTT	CASSRGEGTEAFF
TRBV5-6	TRBJ2-7	few	TRBD2	TGTGCCAGCAGCTTGAACGGGAGGGCAACCTACGAGCAGTACTTC	CASSLNGRATYEQYF
TRBV21-1	TRBJ1-1	many	-	TGTGCCAGCAGCAAGGCTTTCTTT	CASSKAFF
TRBV7-7	TRBJ2-1	many	-	TGTGCCAGCAGTACCGATCAGGGAGCCTACAATGAGCAGTTCTTC	CASSTDQGAYNEQFF
TRBV9	TRBJ2-3	many	-	TGTGCCAGCAGCCCTCCACGAGGAACAGATACGCAGTATTTT	CASSPPRGTDTQYF
TRBV10-3	TRBJ2-3	many	-	TGTGCCATCAGTGATGGTGTTAGCACAGATACGCAGTATTTT	CAISDGVSTDTQYF
TRBV29-1	TRBJ2-4	many	-	TGCAGCGCCCAGCCGGCAGAAGAAGGAAACATTCAGTACTTC	CSAQPAEEGNIQYF
TRBV5-1	TRBJ2-7	many	-	TGCGCCAGCAGCCCGGTGATGCGTCCCTACGAGCAGTACTTC	CASSPVMRPYEQYF
TRBV12-3/TRBV12-4	TRBJ2-7	many	-	TGTGCCAGCGGCCGTAGCTCCTACGAGCAGTACTTC	CASGRSSYEQYF
TRBV12-5	TRBJ2-1	many	-	TGTGCTAGTGGTGAAGGACTCGTCAATGAGCAGTTCTTC	CASGEGLVNEQFF
TRBV12-3/TRBV12-4	TRBJ2-1	-	TRBD2	TGTGCCAGCAGTTTTGTAGGGAAGCCGGGACTAGCGGGAGTCGATGAGCAGTTCTTC	CASSFVGKPGLAGVDEQFF
TRBV20-1	TRBJ2-7	many	-	TGCAGTGCTAGAAGGACTACCCCCTACGAGCAGTACTTC	CSARRTTPYEQYF
TRBV28	TRBJ1-2	many	TRBD1	TGTGCCAGCAACCCGGGACAGCCAATCTATGGCTACACCTTC	CASNPGQPIYGYTF
TRBV27	TRBJ2-3	-	-	TGTGCCAGCAGTTTTTTACCTTTCGATACGCAGTATTTT	CASSFLPFDTQYF
TRBV15	TRBJ1-6	many	-	TGTGCCACCAGCACCCGGGCCGGCCAAATATCCCTCCACTTT	CATSTRAGQISLHF
TRBV12-3/TRBV12-4	TRBJ1-5	few	-	TGTGCCAGCAGTTTCCCGGGCTCTCAGCCCCAGCATTTT	CASSFPGSQPQHF
TRBV11-2	TRBJ2-1	-	-	TGTGCCAGCAGCTTAGATTGGGGGGCCTCGCTGTGGGAGCAGTTCTTC	CASSLDWGASLWEQFF
TRBV28	TRBJ2-7	many	-	TGTGCCAGCAGTTTTACCAGTTCAGGGGGGGGTGAGCAGTACTTC	CASSFTSSGGGEQYF
TRBV6-2/TRBV6-3	TRBJ2-3	few	-	TGTGCCAGCAGTTACTCCTTGGGGACAGATACGCAGTATTTT	CASSYSLGTDTQYF
TRBV7-8	TRBJ2-1	many	TRBD1	TGTGCCAGCAGCTCAACCGGGACAGATAACAATGAGCAGTTCTTC	CASSSTGTDNNEQFF
TRBV20-1	TRBJ2-7	many	-	TGCAGTGCTAGAGATCCGGGGACCCTCTACGAGCAGTACTTC	CSARDPGTLYEQYF
TRBV20-1	TRBJ1-2	few	-	TGCAGTGCCGACGGTCAGGGTGAGGATGGCTACACCTTC	CSADGQGEDGYTF
TRBV25-1	TRBJ2-7	many	-	TGTGCCAGCAGTGATAACTACGAGCAGTACTTC	CASSDNYEQYF
TRBV7-9	TRBJ2-5	many	TRBD2	TGTGCCAGCAGACCAACTAGCGGGAGTAACCAAGAGACCCAGTACTTC	CASRPTSGSNQETQYF
TRBV20-1	TRBJ2-7	many	-	TGCAGTGGGACCCTTGGCGAGCAGTACTTC	CSGTLGEQYF
TRBV28	TRBJ2-7	many	TRBD2	TGTGCCAGCAGTCTATCCGGGACTAGCGGTTACGAGCAGTACTTC	CASSLSGTSGYEQYF
TRBV10-2	TRBJ2-5	many	-	TGCGCCAGCAGTGAGAGGGAGACCCAGTACTTC	CASSERETQYF
TRBV20-1	TRBJ2-2	many	TRBD1	TGCAGTGCACCGACAGGGACCGGGGAGCTGTTTTTT	CSAPTGTGELFF
TRBV18	TRBJ2-5	many	TRBD1	TGTGCCAGCTCAGCCTTAGAGGGACAGGGGAACCAAGAGACCCAGTACTTC	CASSALEGQGNQETQYF
TRBV20-1	TRBJ2-7	-	-	TGCAGTGCTGCTAGCAGAGAGACCTACGAGCAGTACTTC	CSAASRETYEQYF
TRBV6-1	TRBJ1-2	many	-	TGTGCCAGCACCTCGACAGCCGGAAACTATGGCTACACCTTC	CASTSTAGNYGYTF
TRBV6-1	TRBJ2-4	-	TRBD2	TGTGCCAGCAGACGTCAGACTAGCGGGAGTCTAGCCAAAAACATTCAGTACTTC	CASRRQTSGSLAKNIQYF
TRBV30	TRBJ1-1	many	TRBD1	TGTGCCTGGGCTGACAGGGCCACTGAAGCTTTCTTT	CAWADRATEAFF
TRBV27	TRBJ2-5	many	-	TGTGCCAGCAGTTTTAATGGGGAGACCCAGTACTTC	CASSFNGETQYF